The T cell receptor beta chain under discussion was sequenced for a study of T cell changes during pregnancy in multiple sclerosis. Using immunoSEQ multiplex PCR, the repertoire was profiled, and TCRdb retains in-frame clones only, with some absent. The table lists fewer than 55,000 clones, roughly 88% of them singletons. Germline V lookup: CDR1 MNHEY, CDR2 SVGAGI. V lost 2 bases to trimming and J lost 6 bases; unmatched junction nucleotides: 4. CDR3 length: 14 residues. The clonotype originates from a female donor in good health, enrolled as a control in a pregnancy study. The chain has TRBV6-5 and TRBJ2-7; TRBD1 matches 10 bases. Sequencing used peripheral blood, obtained in the second trimester of pregnancy. The CDR3 reads CASSYPGTGAEQYF. CDR3 sequence (DNA): TGTGCCAGCAGTTACCCAGGGACAGGGGCCGAGCAGTACTTC.